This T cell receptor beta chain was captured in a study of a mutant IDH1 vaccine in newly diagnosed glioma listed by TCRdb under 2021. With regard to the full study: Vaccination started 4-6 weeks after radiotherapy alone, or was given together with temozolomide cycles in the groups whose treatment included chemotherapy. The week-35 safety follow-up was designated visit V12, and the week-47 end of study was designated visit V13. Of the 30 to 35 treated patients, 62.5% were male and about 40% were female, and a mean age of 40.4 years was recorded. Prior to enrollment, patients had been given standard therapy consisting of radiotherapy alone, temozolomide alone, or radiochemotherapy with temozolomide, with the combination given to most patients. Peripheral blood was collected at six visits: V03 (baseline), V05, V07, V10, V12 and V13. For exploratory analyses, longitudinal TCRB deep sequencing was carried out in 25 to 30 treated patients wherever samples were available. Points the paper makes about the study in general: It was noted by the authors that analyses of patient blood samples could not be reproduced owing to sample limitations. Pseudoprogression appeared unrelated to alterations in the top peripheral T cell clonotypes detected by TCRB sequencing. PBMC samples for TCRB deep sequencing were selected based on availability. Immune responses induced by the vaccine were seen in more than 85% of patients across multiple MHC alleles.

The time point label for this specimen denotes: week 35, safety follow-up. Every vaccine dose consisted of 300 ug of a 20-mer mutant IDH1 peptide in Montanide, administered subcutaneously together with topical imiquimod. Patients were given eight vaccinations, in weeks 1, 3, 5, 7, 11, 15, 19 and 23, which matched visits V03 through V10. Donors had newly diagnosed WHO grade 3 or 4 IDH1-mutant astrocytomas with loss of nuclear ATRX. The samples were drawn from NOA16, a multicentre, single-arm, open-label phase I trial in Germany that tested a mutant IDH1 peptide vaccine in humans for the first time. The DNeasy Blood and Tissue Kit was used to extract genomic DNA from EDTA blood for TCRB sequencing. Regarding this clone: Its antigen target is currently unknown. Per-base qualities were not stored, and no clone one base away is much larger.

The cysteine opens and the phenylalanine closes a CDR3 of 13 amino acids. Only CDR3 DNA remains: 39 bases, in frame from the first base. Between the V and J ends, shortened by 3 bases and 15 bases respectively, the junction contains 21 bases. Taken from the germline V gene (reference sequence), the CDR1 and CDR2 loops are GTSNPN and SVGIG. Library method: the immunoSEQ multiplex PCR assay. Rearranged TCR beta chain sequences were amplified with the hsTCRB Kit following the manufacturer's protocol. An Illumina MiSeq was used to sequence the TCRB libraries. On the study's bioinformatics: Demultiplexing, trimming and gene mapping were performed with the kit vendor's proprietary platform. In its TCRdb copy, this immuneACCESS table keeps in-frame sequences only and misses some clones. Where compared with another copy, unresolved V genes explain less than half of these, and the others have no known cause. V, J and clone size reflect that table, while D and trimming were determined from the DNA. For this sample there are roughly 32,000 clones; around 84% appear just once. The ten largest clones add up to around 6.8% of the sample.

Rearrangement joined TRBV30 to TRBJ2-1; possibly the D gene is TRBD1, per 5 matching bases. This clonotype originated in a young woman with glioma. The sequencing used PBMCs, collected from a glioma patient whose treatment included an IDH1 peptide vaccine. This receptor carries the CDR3 CAWRGLATTVLFF. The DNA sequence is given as TGTGCCTGGAGGGGGCTCGCCACGACGGTTTTGTTCTTC.